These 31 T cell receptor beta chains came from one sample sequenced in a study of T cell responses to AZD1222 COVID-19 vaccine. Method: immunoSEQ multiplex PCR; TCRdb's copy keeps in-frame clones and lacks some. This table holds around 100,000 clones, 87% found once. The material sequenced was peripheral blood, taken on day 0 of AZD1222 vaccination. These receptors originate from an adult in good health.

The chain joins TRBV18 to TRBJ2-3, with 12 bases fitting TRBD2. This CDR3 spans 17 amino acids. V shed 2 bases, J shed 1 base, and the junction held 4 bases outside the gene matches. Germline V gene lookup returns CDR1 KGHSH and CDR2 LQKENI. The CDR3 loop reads CASSPFGLAGRTDTQYF. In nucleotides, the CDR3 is TGTGCCAGCTCACCATTCGGACTAGCGGGGCGCACAGATACGCAGTATTTT.

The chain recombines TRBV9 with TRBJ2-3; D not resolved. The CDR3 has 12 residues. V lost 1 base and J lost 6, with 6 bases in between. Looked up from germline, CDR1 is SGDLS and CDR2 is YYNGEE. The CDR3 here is CASSVNGDTQYF. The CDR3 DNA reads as TGTGCCAGCAGCGTAAACGGGGATACGCAGTATTTT.

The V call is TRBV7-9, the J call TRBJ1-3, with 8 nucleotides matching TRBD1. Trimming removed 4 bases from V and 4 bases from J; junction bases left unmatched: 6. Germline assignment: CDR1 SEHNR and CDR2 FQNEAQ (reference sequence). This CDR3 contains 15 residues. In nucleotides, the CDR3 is TGTGCCAGCAGCTCAGGGACAGGCGTCGGAAACACCATATATTTT. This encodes CASSSGTGVGNTIYF. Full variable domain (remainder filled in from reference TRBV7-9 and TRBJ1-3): DTGVSQNPRHKITKRGQNVTFRCDPISEHNRLYWYRQTLGQGPEFLTYFQNEAQLEKSRLLSDRFSAERPKGSFSTLEIQRTEQGDSAMYLCASSSGTGVGNTIYFGEGSWLTVV.

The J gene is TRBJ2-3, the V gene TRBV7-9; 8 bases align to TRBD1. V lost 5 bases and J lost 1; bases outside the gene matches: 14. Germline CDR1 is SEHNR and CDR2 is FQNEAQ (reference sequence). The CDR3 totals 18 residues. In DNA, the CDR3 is TGTGCCAGCAGCCCCACCGACCCGAGACAGGGGCGCACAGATACGCAGTATTTT. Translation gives CASSPTDPRQGRTDTQYF.

This chain's CDR3 is CASRGTGLSYEQYF. The CDR3 bases are TGTGCCAGCAGGGGGACAGGGCTCTCCTACGAGCAGTACTTC. The chain recombines TRBV3-1 (or the pseudogene TRBV3-2) with TRBJ2-7, with 9 bases identical to TRBD1. Losses at the gene ends were 6 bases for V and 0 bases for J; bases not matched to a gene: 3. From germline, CDR1 is LGHDT and CDR2 YNNKEL (reference sequence). This CDR3 region has 14 residues.

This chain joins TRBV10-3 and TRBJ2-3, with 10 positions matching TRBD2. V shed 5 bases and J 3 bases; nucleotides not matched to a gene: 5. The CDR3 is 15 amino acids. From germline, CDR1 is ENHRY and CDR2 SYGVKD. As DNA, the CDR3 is TGTGCCATCAGTCCCACTAGCGGGAATACAGATACGCAGTATTTT. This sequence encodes CAISPTSGNTDTQYF.

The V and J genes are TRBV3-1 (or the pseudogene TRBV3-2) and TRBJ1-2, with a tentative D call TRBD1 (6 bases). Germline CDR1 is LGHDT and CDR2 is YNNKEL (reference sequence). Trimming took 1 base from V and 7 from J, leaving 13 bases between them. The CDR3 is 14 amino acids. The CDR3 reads CASSQGGGGAGYTF. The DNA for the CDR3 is TGTGCCAGCAGCCAAGGTGGAGGGGGGGCTGGCTACACCTTC.

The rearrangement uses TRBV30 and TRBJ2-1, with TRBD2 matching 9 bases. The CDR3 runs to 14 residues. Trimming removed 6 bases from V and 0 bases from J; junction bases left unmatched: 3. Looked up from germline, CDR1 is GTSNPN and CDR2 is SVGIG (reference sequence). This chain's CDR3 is CACLAGSSYNEQFF. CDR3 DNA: TGTGCCTGCCTAGCGGGGAGCTCCTACAATGAGCAGTTCTTC.

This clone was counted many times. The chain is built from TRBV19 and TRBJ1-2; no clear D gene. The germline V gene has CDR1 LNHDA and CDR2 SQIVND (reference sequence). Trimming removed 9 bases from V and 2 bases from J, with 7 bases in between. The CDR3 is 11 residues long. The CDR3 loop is CASLGNYGYTF. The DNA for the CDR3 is TGTGCCAGCTTGGGGAACTATGGCTACACCTTC.

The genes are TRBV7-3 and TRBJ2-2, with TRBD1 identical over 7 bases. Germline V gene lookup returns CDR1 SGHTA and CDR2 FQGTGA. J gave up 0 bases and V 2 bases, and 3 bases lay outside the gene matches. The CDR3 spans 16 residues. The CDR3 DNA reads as TGTGCCAGCAGCTTAGACAGGGCAGCGAACACCGGGGAGCTGTTTTTT. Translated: CASSLDRAANTGELFF.

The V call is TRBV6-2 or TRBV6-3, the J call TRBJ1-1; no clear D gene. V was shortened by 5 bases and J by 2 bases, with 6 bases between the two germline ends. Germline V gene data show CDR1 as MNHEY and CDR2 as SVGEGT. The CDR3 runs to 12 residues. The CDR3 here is CASSRLNTEAFF. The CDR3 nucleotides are TGTGCCAGCAGTCGCCTTAACACTGAAGCTTTCTTT.

Written as DNA, the CDR3 is TGTGCCAGCAGTAGCATGGGAGGGAGCAGCCAGCCCCAGCATTTT. As protein: CASSSMGGSSQPQHF. The rearrangement joins TRBV27 to TRBJ1-5; the D is unclear. The CDR3 covers 15 residues. Between the trimmed V and J ends, which lost 5 bases and 7 bases, there was a span of 18 bases. Germline V gene lookup returns CDR1 MNHEY and CDR2 SMNVEV (reference sequence).

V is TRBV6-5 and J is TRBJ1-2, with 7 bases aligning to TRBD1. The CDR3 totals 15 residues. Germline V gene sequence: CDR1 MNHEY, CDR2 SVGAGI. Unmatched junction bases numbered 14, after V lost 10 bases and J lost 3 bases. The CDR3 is CATITGVGRYYGYTF. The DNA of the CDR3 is TGTGCCACAATTACAGGGGTCGGTCGGTACTATGGCTACACCTTC.

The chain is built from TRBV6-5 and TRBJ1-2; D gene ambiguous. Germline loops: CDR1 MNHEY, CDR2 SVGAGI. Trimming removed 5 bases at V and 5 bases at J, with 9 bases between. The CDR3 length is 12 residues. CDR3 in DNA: TGTGCCAGCAGTAAGGACGTATATGGCTACACCTTC. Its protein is CASSKDVYGYTF.

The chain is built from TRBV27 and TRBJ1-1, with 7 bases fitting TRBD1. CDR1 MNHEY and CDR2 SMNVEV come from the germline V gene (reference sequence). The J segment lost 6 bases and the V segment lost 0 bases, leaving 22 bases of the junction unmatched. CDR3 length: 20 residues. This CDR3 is CASSLSFRTLTGEIFPEAFF. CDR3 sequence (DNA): TGTGCCAGCAGTTTATCGTTCCGCACCCTAACAGGGGAGATATTTCCTGAAGCTTTCTTT.

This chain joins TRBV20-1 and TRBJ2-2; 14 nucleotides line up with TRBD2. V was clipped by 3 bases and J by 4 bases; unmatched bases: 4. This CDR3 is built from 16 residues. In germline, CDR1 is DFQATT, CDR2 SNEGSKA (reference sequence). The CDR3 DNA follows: TGCAGTGCTAGTCCCGGGACTAGCGGGAGCACCGGGGAGCTGTTTTTT. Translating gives CSASPGTSGSTGELFF.

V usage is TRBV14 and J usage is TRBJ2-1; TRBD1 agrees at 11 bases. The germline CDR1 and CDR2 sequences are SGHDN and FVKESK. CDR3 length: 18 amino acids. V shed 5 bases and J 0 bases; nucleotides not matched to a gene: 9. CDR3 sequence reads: CASSSWTGGLSSYNEQFF. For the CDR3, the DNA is TGTGCCAGCAGCTCTTGGACAGGGGGCTTATCCTCCTACAATGAGCAGTTCTTC. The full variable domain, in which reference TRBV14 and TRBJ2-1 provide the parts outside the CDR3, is EAGVTQFPSHSVIEKGQTVTLRCDPISGHDNLYWYRRVMGKEIKFLLHFVKESKQDESGMPNNRFLAERTGGTYSTLKVQPAELEDSGVYFCASSSWTGGLSSYNEQFFGPGTRLTVL.

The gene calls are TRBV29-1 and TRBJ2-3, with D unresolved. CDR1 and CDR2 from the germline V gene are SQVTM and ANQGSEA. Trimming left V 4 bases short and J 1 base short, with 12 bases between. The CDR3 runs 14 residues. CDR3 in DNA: TGCAGCGTTGGGAGAGGTTCTGGCACAGATACGCAGTATTTT. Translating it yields CSVGRGSGTDTQYF.

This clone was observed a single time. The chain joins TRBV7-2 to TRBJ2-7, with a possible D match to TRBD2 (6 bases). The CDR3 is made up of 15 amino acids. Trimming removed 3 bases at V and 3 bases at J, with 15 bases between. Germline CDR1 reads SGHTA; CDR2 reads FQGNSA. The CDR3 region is CASSLEAGRIYEQYF. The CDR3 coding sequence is TGTGCCAGCAGCTTGGAGGCGGGACGGATCTACGAGCAGTACTTC.

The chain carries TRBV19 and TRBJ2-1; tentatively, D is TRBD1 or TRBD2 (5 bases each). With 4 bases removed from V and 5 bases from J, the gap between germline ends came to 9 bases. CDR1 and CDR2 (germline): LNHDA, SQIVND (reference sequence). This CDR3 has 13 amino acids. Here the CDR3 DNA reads TGTGCCAGTAGTACCGGGGACCACAATGAGCAGTTCTTC. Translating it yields CASSTGDHNEQFF.

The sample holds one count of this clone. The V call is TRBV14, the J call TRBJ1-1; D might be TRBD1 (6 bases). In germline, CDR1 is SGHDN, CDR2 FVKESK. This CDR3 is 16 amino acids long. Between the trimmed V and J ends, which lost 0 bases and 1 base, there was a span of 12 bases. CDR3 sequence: CASSQDLGTPNTEAFF. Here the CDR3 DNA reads TGTGCCAGCAGCCAAGATCTCGGGACACCGAACACTGAAGCTTTCTTT. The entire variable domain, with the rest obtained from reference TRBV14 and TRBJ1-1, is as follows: EAGVTQFPSHSVIEKGQTVTLRCDPISGHDNLYWYRRVMGKEIKFLLHFVKESKQDESGMPNNRFLAERTGGTYSTLKVQPAELEDSGVYFCASSQDLGTPNTEAFFGQGTRLTVV.

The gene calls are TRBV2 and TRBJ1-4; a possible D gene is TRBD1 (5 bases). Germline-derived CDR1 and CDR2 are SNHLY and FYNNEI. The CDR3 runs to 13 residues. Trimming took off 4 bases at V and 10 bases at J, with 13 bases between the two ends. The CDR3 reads CASSVEGSGKLFF. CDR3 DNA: TGTGCCAGCAGTGTCGAGGGGTCAGGAAAACTGTTTTTT.

The CDR3 DNA is TGTGCCAGCAGCACAGTGGGGACAGGGGTGAACACTGAAGCTTTCTTT. The encoded protein is CASSTVGTGVNTEAFF. The chain carries TRBV9 and TRBJ1-1; 10 bases are shared with TRBD1. The CDR3 is made up of 16 amino acids. V lost 4 bases to trimming and J lost 0 bases; unmatched junction nucleotides: 6. Germline V lookup: CDR1 SGDLS, CDR2 YYNGEE.

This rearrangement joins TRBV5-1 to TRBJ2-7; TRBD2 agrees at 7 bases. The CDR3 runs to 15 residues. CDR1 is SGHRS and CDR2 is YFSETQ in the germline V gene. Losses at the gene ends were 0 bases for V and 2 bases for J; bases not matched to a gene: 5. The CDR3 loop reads CASSLGGGDPYEQYF. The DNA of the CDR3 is TGCGCCAGCAGCTTGGGCGGGGGAGACCCCTACGAGCAGTACTTC.

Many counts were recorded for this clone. The CDR3 sequence is CASSDRVSRSGNYGYTF. The CDR3 DNA reads as TGTGCCAGCAGTGATAGAGTATCCAGGTCAGGGAACTATGGCTACACCTTC. The chain links TRBV2 to TRBJ1-2, with a tentative D call TRBD1 (5 bases). Trimming left V 3 bases short and J 2 bases short, with 19 bases between. Germline V CDR1 and CDR2: SNHLY, FYNNEI. This CDR3 spans 17 amino acids.

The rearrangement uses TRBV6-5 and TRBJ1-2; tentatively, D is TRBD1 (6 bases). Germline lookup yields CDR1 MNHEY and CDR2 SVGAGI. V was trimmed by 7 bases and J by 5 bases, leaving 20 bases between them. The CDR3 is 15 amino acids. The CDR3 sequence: CASIPSRGQLYGYTF. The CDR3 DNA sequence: TGTGCCAGCATTCCTTCCCGAGGACAGTTGTATGGCTACACCTTC.

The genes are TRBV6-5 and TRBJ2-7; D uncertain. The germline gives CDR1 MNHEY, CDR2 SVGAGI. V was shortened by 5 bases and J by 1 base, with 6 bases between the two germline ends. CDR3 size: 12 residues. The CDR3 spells CASSRSSYEQYF. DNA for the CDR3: TGTGCCAGCAGTCGGTCGTCCTACGAGCAGTACTTC.

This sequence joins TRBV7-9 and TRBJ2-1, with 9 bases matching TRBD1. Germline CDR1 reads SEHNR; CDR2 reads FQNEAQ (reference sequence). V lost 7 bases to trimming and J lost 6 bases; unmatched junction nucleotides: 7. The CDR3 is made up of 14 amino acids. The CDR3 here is CASTVQGASNEQFF. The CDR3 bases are TGTGCCAGCACCGTACAGGGGGCGAGCAATGAGCAGTTCTTC.

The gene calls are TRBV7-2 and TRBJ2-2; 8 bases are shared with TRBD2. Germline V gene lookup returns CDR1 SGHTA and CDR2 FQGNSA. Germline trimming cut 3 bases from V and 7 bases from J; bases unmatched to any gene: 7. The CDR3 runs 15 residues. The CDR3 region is CASSFSGRAIGELFF. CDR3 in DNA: TGTGCCAGCAGCTTCTCCGGGAGGGCCATCGGGGAGCTGTTTTTT.

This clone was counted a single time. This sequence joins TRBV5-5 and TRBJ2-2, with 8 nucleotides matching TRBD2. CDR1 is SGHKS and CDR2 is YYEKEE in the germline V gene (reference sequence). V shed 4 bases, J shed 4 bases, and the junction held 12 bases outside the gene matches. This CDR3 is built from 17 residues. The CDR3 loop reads CASSDRSRRGGTGELFF. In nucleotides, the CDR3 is TGTGCCAGCAGCGATCGGTCTCGACGGGGGGGCACCGGGGAGCTGTTTTTT.

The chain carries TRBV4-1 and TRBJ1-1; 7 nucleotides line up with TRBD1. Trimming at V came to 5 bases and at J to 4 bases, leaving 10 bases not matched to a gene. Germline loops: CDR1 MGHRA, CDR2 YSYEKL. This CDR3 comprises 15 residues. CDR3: CASSDPDRLSTEAFF. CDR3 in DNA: TGCGCCAGCAGCGATCCGGACAGGTTGAGCACTGAAGCTTTCTTT.